These 23 T cell receptor beta chains originate from one sample sequenced in a study of blood T cell repertoires in COVID-19. Profiled with immunoSEQ multiplex PCR; TCRdb holds only in-frame clones, not every one. The table records roughly 14,000 clones, roughly 72% of them present only once. Sequencing was performed on peripheral blood. The origin of the receptors is a man in his 70s with acute or convalescent COVID-19.

The CDR3 protein is CASSPRTGTLSGANVLTF. CDR3 bases: TGTGCCAGCTCACCGAGGACAGGGACACTCTCTGGGGCCAACGTCCTGACTTTC. The chain is built from TRBV18 and TRBJ2-6; 8 nucleotides align to TRBD1. Trimming cost V 3 bases and J 0 bases; bases outside gene matches: 7. Germline CDR1 is KGHSH and CDR2 is LQKENI. The CDR3 loop spans 18 amino acids.

This chain uses TRBV6-2 or TRBV6-3 with TRBJ2-1; 9 bases map to TRBD2. The length of the CDR3 is 15 residues. Trimming cost V 0 bases and J 7 bases; bases outside gene matches: 4. Germline loops: CDR1 MNHEY, CDR2 SVGEGT. As DNA, the CDR3 is TGTGCCAGCAGTTACTCGCGGGGGGGGCGGAATGAGCAGTTCTTC. Its translation is CASSYSRGGRNEQFF.

This chain links TRBV7-2 with TRBJ1-6, with unresolved D. The V end was cut by 0 bases, the J end by 10 bases, with 10 bases between. Germline V lookup: CDR1 SGHTA, CDR2 FQGNSA. The CDR3 totals 14 residues. The CDR3 spells CASSLAHSGSPLHF. The CDR3 DNA is TGTGCCAGCAGCTTAGCGCATTCGGGGTCACCCCTCCACTTT.

The CDR3 DNA is TGCGCCAGCAGCTCGGGACTAGCGGGAGGGCTCACAGATACGCAGTATTTT. It encodes CASSSGLAGGLTDTQYF. The chain employs TRBV5-1 and TRBJ2-3; 16 bases map to TRBD2. CDR3 size: 17 residues. Per the germline V gene, CDR1 is SGHRS and CDR2 is YFSETQ. After removal of 3 bases from V and 2 bases from J, the junction contained 3 bases not matched to a gene.

This clone was observed once. This chain joins TRBV2 and TRBJ1-2; a possible D gene is TRBD1 (5 bases). The V end lost 7 bases, the J end lost 0 bases, and 9 bases lay between the germline ends. The CDR3 sequence is 13 residues long. From germline, CDR1 is SNHLY and CDR2 FYNNEI. DNA for the CDR3: TGTGCCAGCAATCCAGGGCCTAACTATGGCTACACCTTC. As protein: CASNPGPNYGYTF.

This clone was observed a single time. This chain links TRBV19 with TRBJ1-5; TRBD1 is a possible D gene (5 bases). Trimming pared 6 bases from V and 7 bases from J, leaving 25 bases between. The CDR3 consists of 17 residues. CDR1 LNHDA and CDR2 SQIVND come from the germline V gene (reference sequence). The CDR3 sequence is CASRQGMGRGIRQPQHF. DNA for the CDR3: TGTGCCAGTAGGCAAGGAATGGGACGGGGGATCAGGCAGCCCCAGCATTTT.

This clone was seen a few times. The V call is TRBV5-1, the J call TRBJ1-1; 10 bases align to TRBD1. Germline trimming cut 1 base from V and 2 bases from J; bases unmatched to any gene: 11. CDR1 and CDR2 from the germline V gene are SGHRS and YFSETQ. CDR3 size: 18 residues. For the CDR3, the DNA is TGCGCCAGCAGCTTGTTAAAAGGGACAGGGGTACTAAACACTGAAGCTTTCTTT. Amino acids: CASSLLKGTGVLNTEAFF.

This rearrangement joins TRBV6-2 or TRBV6-3 to TRBJ1-1, with D perhaps TRBD1 (6 bases). The germline V gene has CDR1 MNHEY and CDR2 SVGEGT. The CDR3 consists of 13 residues. The V end was cut by 6 bases, the J end by 4 bases, with 12 bases between. The CDR3 coding sequence is TGTGCCAGCAGCCCACAGGGAAGCACTGAAGCTTTCTTT. It codes for CASSPQGSTEAFF.

The sample holds a few counts of this clone. The genes are TRBV30 and TRBJ1-3; TRBD1 is a possible D gene (5 bases). V lost 4 bases to trimming and J lost 0 bases, with 19 bases between them. This CDR3 is built from 17 residues. Germline CDR1 reads GTSNPN; CDR2 reads SVGIG (reference sequence). The CDR3 coding sequence is TGTGCCTGGAAAAGGGGAGGAGGAAGCTCCTCTGGAAACACCATATATTTT. It codes for CAWKRGGGSSSGNTIYF.

The chain joins TRBV15 to TRBJ1-4, with TRBD1 matching over 9 bases. The germline CDR1 and CDR2 sequences are LNHNV and YYDKDF (reference sequence). V gave up 3 bases and J gave up 7 bases; unmatched junction bases: 3. This CDR3 is 14 amino acids long. The CDR3 reads CATSRDRGAEKLFF. Here the CDR3 DNA reads TGTGCCACCAGCAGGGACAGGGGCGCTGAAAAACTGTTTTTT.

The genes are TRBV7-9 and TRBJ2-7; 9 bases agree with TRBD1. V shed 4 bases and J 0 bases; nucleotides not matched to a gene: 13. Germline values: CDR1 SEHNR, CDR2 FQNEAQ (reference sequence). There are 18 residues in the CDR3. CDR3 sequence reads: CASSSDRGIVLSSYEQYF. In DNA, the CDR3 is TGTGCCAGCAGCTCGGACAGGGGAATTGTTCTAAGCTCCTACGAGCAGTACTTC.

This clone is a singleton in its sample. The J gene is TRBJ2-1, the V gene TRBV7-2; 8 bases align to TRBD2. This CDR3 contains 15 residues. The V gene end was trimmed by 3 bases and the J gene end by 8 bases; junction bases not matched to a gene: 9. The germline V gene encodes CDR1 SGHTA and CDR2 FQGNSA. The CDR3 loop reads CASSFAGTSQYEQFF. CDR3 DNA sequence: TGTGCCAGCAGCTTCGCCGGGACTAGTCAGTATGAGCAGTTCTTC.

CDR3 region: CASSPLGQGFVNEQFF. DNA for the CDR3: TGTGCCAGCAGCCCTCTGGGACAGGGGTTCGTCAATGAGCAGTTCTTC. V usage is TRBV11-2 and J usage is TRBJ2-1, with TRBD1 matching 10 bases. V lost 5 bases to trimming and J lost 6 bases; unmatched junction nucleotides: 10. Germline CDR1 is SGHAT and CDR2 is FQNNGV. This CDR3 is 16 amino acids long.

This clone showed up just once. The V and J genes are TRBV7-2 and TRBJ1-2, with TRBD1 matching 9 bases. CDR1 and CDR2 from the germline V gene are SGHTA and FQGNSA. Trimming removed 4 bases from V and 5 bases from J; junction bases left unmatched: 5. The CDR3 length is 14 residues. The CDR3 nucleotides read TGTGCCAGCAGCTCTTACAGGGGGCCATATGGCTACACCTTC. Its translation: CASSSYRGPYGYTF.

This chain joins TRBV10-1 and TRBJ1-2, with D tentatively TRBD1 (5 bases). Trimming removed 3 bases from V and 10 bases from J, with 18 bases in between. The germline CDR1 and CDR2 sequences are WNHNN and SYGVQD (reference sequence). This CDR3 is built from 14 residues. The CDR3 nucleotides read TGCGCCAGCAGTGATGCGGACGGACATGGGGACTACACCTTC. It codes for CASSDADGHGDYTF.

This clone occurred once. The CDR3 loop reads CASSQERGFGNSPLHF. Here the CDR3 DNA reads TGTGCCAGCAGCCAAGAGAGAGGTTTTGGTAATTCACCCCTCCACTTT. The chain links TRBV14 to TRBJ1-6; D gene uncertain. This CDR3 is 16 amino acids long. Germline V gene lookup returns CDR1 SGHDN and CDR2 FVKESK. Between the trimmed V and J ends, which lost 0 bases and 6 bases, there was a span of 12 bases.

The chain has TRBV7-2 and TRBJ1-2; 7 bases are a match to TRBD1. This CDR3 region has 16 residues. With 2 bases clipped from V and 2 bases from J, the junction kept 8 bases outside the gene matches. CDR1 SGHTA and CDR2 FQGNSA come from the germline V gene. The CDR3 DNA follows: TGTGCCAGCAGCTTATATTGGGGACAGTCAAACTATGGCTACACCTTC. Protein sequence: CASSLYWGQSNYGYTF.

This clone was seen once. This chain joins TRBV7-8 and TRBJ1-6, with TRBD1 as a possible D gene (5 bases). V lost 1 base and J lost 7, with 20 bases in between. Germline values: CDR1 SGHVS, CDR2 FQNEAQ. The CDR3 is made up of 18 amino acids. The CDR3 protein is CASSLVGSLGLLNSPLHF. The CDR3 bases are TGTGCCAGCAGCTTAGTTGGGTCTTTGGGACTACTGAATTCACCCCTCCACTTT.

The chain employs TRBV4-3 and TRBJ1-2; TRBD1 agrees at 9 bases. Trimming took 1 base from V and 7 from J; bases not matched to a gene: 10. Looked up from germline, CDR1 is LGHNA and CDR2 is YSLEER. This CDR3 region has 16 residues. CDR3 DNA: TGCGCCAGCAGCCAAGGCCTGAACAGGGGGCTGGGTGGCTACACCTTC. Translation: CASSQGLNRGLGGYTF.

This clone was seen only once. The rearrangement uses TRBV3-1 (or the pseudogene TRBV3-2) and TRBJ2-1, with D possibly TRBD1 on 6 matching bases. CDR1 LGHDT and CDR2 YNNKEL come from the germline V gene (reference sequence). The CDR3 totals 15 residues. V was pared by 4 bases and J by 6 bases, with 16 bases between. CDR3 DNA: TGTGCCAGCAGCCCCAATAGGGGGATCGTCAATGAGCAGTTCTTC. It yields the protein CASSPNRGIVNEQFF.

CDR3 in DNA: TGTGCCAGCAGTTACGGGCAGGGGGATGACTATGGCTACACCTTC. Translated: CASSYGQGDDYGYTF. V and J are TRBV6-6 and TRBJ1-2, with TRBD1 identical over 7 bases. CDR1 MNHNY and CDR2 SVGAGI come from the germline V gene (reference sequence). This CDR3 contains 15 residues. V was pared by 2 bases and J by 3 bases, with 6 bases of the junction left unmatched.

The chain combines TRBV4-3 with TRBJ2-2, with 11 positions matching TRBD2. V trimming: 0 bases; J trimming: 4 bases; junction bases outside the gene matches: 7. CDR1 is LGHNA, CDR2 YSLEER, per germline. The CDR3 contains 18 residues. The CDR3 protein is CASSQDKRGLAGTGELFF. CDR3 bases: TGCGCCAGCAGCCAAGATAAAAGAGGACTAGCGGGCACCGGGGAGCTGTTTTTT.

The CDR3 spells CASRAGFLNTEAFF. Here the CDR3 DNA reads TGTGCCAGCAGAGCCGGGTTCTTAAACACTGAAGCTTTCTTT. V usage is TRBV28 and J usage is TRBJ1-1; D is ambiguous. Germline V CDR1 and CDR2: MDHEN, SYDVKM. The CDR3 is made up of 14 amino acids. V dropped 6 bases and J dropped 2 bases, with 13 bases sitting between them.